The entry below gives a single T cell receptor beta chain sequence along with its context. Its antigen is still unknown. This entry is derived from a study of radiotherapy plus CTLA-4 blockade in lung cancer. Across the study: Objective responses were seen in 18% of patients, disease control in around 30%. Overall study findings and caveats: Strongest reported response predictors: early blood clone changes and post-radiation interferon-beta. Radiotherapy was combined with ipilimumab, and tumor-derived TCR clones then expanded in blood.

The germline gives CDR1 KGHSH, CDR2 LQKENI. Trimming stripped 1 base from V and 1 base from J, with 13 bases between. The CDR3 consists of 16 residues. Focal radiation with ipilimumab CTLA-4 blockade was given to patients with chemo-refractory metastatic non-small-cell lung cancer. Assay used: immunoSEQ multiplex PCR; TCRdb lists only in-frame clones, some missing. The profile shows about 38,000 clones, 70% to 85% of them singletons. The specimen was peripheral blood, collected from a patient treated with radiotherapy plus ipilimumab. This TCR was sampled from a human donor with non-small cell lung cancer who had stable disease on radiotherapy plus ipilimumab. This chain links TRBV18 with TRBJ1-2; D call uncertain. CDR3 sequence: CASSPRVAGINYGYTF. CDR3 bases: TGTGCCAGCTCACCACGCGTGGCAGGCATTAACTATGGCTACACCTTC.